This is a list of T cell receptor beta chains from one sample in a study of patients and donors after allogeneic stem cell transplantation. Via MiXCR, TCRdb re-called the RT-PCR reads, giving one row per CDR3 protein. The sample gives roughly 880,000 distinct CDR3 sequences, more than 15% of which show up once; 5% to 6.5% is in the top ten. Specimen: blood, either unsorted or a sorted T cell fraction (not recorded which). Every receptor here comes from a human donor who was either an allogeneic HSCT recipient or a stem cell or donor lymphocyte infusion donor (not recorded which). It is not recorded whose cells these are; they may come from a transplant donor. Both conserved end residues are part of each CDR3. A D gene is named only where the DNA matches it firmly. Size values are once, few and many counts, or a class for expanded clones, and some rows have none.

size: NA
J: TRBJ2-7
D: NA
V: TRBV5-1
DNA: TGCGCCAGCAGCTTCCAGGGGTTAGTGTCCTACGAGCAGTACTTC
CDR3: CASSFQGLVSYEQYF

size: few
J: TRBJ1-5
D: NA
V: TRBV6-2/TRBV6-3
DNA: TGTGCCAGCAGAAAAGGAGGCCGGAGGGACTTGGAGCATTTT
CDR3: CASRKGGRRDLEHF

size: NA
J: TRBJ1-2
D: TRBD1
V: TRBV20-1
DNA: TGCAGTGCGGGGGGACAGGGGGCGAGCTACACCTTC
CDR3: CSAGGQGASYTF

size: NA
J: TRBJ1-1
D: NA
V: TRBV11-1
DNA: TGTGCCAGCAGCTTAGACCGGGGCCCGGCGGCTTTCTTT
CDR3: CASSLDRGPAAFF

size: few
J: TRBJ1-5
D: NA
V: TRBV20-1
DNA: TGCCTTCCCGGCGGGGCGGAGGGGCGGCAGCCCCAGCATTTT
CDR3: CLPGGAEGRQPQHF

size: NA
J: TRBJ2-3
D: NA
V: TRBV4-1
DNA: TGCGCCAGCAGCACCAATAGGGGCACAGATACGCAGTATTTT
CDR3: CASSTNRGTDTQYF

size: many
J: TRBJ2-3
D: NA
V: TRBV12-3/TRBV12-4
DNA: TGTGCCAGCAGTTTTTCGGGACGGTGGGTCCTTCTTACCCCAGATACGCAGTATTTT
CDR3: CASSFSGRWVLLTPDTQYF

size: few
J: TRBJ2-4
D: TRBD2
V: TRBV6-2/TRBV6-3
DNA: TGTGCCAGCAGTTACGGGACTAGAGGAAACATTCAGTACTTC
CDR3: CASSYGTRGNIQYF

size: few
J: TRBJ2-4
D: TRBD2
V: TRBV3-1
DNA: TGTGCCAGCAGCCAAGATTCAGGACTAGCGAACATTCAGTACTTC
CDR3: CASSQDSGLANIQYF

size: NA
J: TRBJ1-5
D: NA
V: TRBV14
DNA: TGTGCCAGCAGCCAAGATACCCGGGACCCTGATTGTTATAGCAATCAGCCCCAGCATTTT
CDR3: CASSQDTRDPDCYSNQPQHF

size: few
J: TRBJ2-5
D: TRBD1
V: TRBV6-1
DNA: TGTGCCAGCAGCCGGACAGGCCGGATGATACAGACCCAGTACTTC
CDR3: CASSRTGRMIQTQYF

size: few
J: TRBJ2-2
D: TRBD2
V: TRBV5-6
DNA: TGTGCCAGCAGCTTGGCCCGGGGACTAGTGTCCGGGGAGCTGTTTTTT
CDR3: CASSLARGLVSGELFF

size: NA
J: TRBJ2-4
D: TRBD2
V: TRBV7-2
DNA: TGTGCCAGCAGCGGGGGACTAGCGGGTTTAGACAAAAACATTCAGTACTTC
CDR3: CASSGGLAGLDKNIQYF

size: NA
J: TRBJ2-7
D: NA
V: TRBV5-1
DNA: TGCGCCAGCAGCTTTTTTGCCGAGACCCACTACGAGCAGTACTTC
CDR3: CASSFFAETHYEQYF

size: NA
J: TRBJ1-2
D: NA
V: TRBV10-3
DNA: TGTGCCATCAAGGCGCGGGACGGCTATGGCTACACCTTC
CDR3: CAIKARDGYGYTF

size: NA
J: TRBJ2-3
D: NA
V: TRBV20-1
DNA: TGCAGTGCTAGAGATGGACCGGGGACGGGTTTCACAGATACGCAGTATTTT
CDR3: CSARDGPGTGFTDTQYF

size: few
J: TRBJ1-3
D: NA
V: TRBV2
DNA: TGTGCCAGCAGAGCGTCCGGGGCGAGCTCTGGAAACACCATATATTTT
CDR3: CASRASGASSGNTIYF

size: NA
J: TRBJ2-7
D: NA
V: TRBV6-5
DNA: TGTGCCAGCAGTTACGGTCCCCTACCAGGCGAGCAGTACTTC
CDR3: CASSYGPLPGEQYF

size: once
J: TRBJ2-7
D: TRBD2
V: TRBV27
DNA: TGTGCCAGCAGTGGGACTAGCGGGGGAACGGGCTACGAGCAGTACTTC
CDR3: CASSGTSGGTGYEQYF

size: once
J: TRBJ2-3
D: TRBD2
V: TRBV7-2
DNA: TGTGCCAGCAGCTTAGAGGGGACTAGCGGGAGTTGGGATACGCAGTATTTT
CDR3: CASSLEGTSGSWDTQYF

size: NA
J: TRBJ2-7
D: TRBD2
V: TRBV7-2
DNA: TGTGCCAGCGGCCGGGAGGTTTGGACTTCCTACGAGCAGTACTTC
CDR3: CASGREVWTSYEQYF

size: NA
J: TRBJ2-7
D: NA
V: TRBV6-2/TRBV6-3
DNA: TGTGCCAGCAGTTACTACTCGTGGGACCTCTCCTACGAGCAGTACTTC
CDR3: CASSYYSWDLSYEQYF

size: few
J: TRBJ1-2
D: NA
V: TRBV6-1
DNA: TGTGCCAGCAGCAGACAGTATACTAACTATGGCTACACCTTC
CDR3: CASSRQYTNYGYTF

size: NA
J: TRBJ2-7
D: NA
V: TRBV6-2/TRBV6-3
DNA: TGTGCCAGCAGTTACCCAGGAGCGACCTACGAGCAGTACTTC
CDR3: CASSYPGATYEQYF

size: NA
J: TRBJ1-2
D: NA
V: TRBV24-1
DNA: TGTGCCACCAGTGATTTCATCGGGGGCTACACCTTC
CDR3: CATSDFIGGYTF

size: few
J: TRBJ2-5
D: TRBD1
V: TRBV5-1
DNA: TGCGCCAGCAGCTTGGGGGACAGCCTGGGAGAGACCCAGTACTTC
CDR3: CASSLGDSLGETQYF

size: NA
J: TRBJ1-6
D: NA
V: TRBV7-9
DNA: TGTGCCGGAGGAGTACAGACAGAGAATTCACCCCTCCACTTT
CDR3: CAGGVQTENSPLHF

size: NA
J: TRBJ1-2
D: NA
V: TRBV19
DNA: TGTGCCAGTAGCAAGGTAATAGGGAGCCGGGCCTATGGCTACACCTTC
CDR3: CASSKVIGSRAYGYTF

size: NA
J: TRBJ1-2
D: NA
V: TRBV6-1
DNA: TGTGCCAGCATTTCACCGGGGAACTATGGCTACACCTTC
CDR3: CASISPGNYGYTF

size: few
J: TRBJ1-5
D: TRBD1
V: TRBV7-2
DNA: TGTGCCAGCAGTCAGGGGGCAGTTTTTCAGCCCCAGCATTTT
CDR3: CASSQGAVFQPQHF

size: NA
J: TRBJ2-3
D: TRBD2
V: TRBV7-2
DNA: TGTGCCAGCAGCTTAACGGGCAGCGGGGGATTCACAGATACGCAGTATTTT
CDR3: CASSLTGSGGFTDTQYF

size: many
J: TRBJ1-6
D: NA
V: TRBV5-1
DNA: TGTGCCAGCAGCTTAAAAGGGCAGGGGAGTTCACCCCTCCACTTT
CDR3: CASSLKGQGSSPLHF